This entry describes one T cell receptor (beta chain). Its target is unknown. The CDR3 is 15 residues long. Germline lookup yields CDR1 SGHNT and CDR2 YYREEE (reference sequence). After removal of 1 base from V and 5 bases from J, the junction contained 6 bases not matched to a gene. The data originate from a study of cytomegalovirus exposure and HLA in healthy donors. Notes on the study in general: Donors were assumed by presence/absence analyses to have roughly uniform sequencing depth. The likely explanation for a cluster of highly shared sequence variants was sequencing artifact. Analysis performed later showed TCR beta chains linked to HLA being more clonally expanded than equally common others.

Researchers ran the PCR with 60 Vbeta and 13 Jbeta primers. Libraries were prepared by immunoSEQ multiplex PCR; TCRdb keeps only in-frame clonotypes and omits some of them. Its table records 100,000 to 150,000 clones. This TCR derives from a man aged 18 to 29 in good health and CMV-seronegative. The rearrangement links TRBV5-4 to TRBJ2-7; 10 nucleotides align to TRBD1. The sequenced sample consisted of PBMCs. CDR3 bases: TGTGCCAGCAGCTTGAAGAGACAGGGGGCGCACGAGCAGTACTTC. Translating it yields CASSLKRQGAHEQYF.